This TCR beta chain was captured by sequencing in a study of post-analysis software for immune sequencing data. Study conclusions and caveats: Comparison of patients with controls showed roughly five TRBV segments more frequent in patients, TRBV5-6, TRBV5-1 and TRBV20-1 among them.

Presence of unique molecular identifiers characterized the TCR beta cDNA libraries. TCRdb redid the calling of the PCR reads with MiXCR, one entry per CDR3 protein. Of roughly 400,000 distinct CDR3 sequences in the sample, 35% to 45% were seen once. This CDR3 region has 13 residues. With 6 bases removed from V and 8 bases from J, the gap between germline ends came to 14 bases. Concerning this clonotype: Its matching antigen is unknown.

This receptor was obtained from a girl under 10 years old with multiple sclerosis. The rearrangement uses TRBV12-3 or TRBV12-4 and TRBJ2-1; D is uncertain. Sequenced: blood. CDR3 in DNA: TGTGCCAGCAGGTCTCCCGGCCGCCATGAGCAGTTCTTC. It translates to CASRSPGRHEQFF.